A single count supports the clone carrying this TCR beta chain. The target antigen is unknown. The entry originates in a study of shared clonotypes between healthy human individuals. Findings and caveats of the study: Among donors, the sharing of clonotypes was expected to be influenced by sequencing depth. Sequencing of the sorted subsets was shown by rarefaction to be incomplete despite large depth. When naive CD4 clonotypes were compared across a few donors, approximately 5% were shared.

Trimming cost V 6 bases and J 5 bases; bases outside gene matches: 7. Germline V gene lookup returns CDR1 SNHLY and CDR2 FYNNEI. The CDR3 extends over 14 amino acids. Generated by immunoSEQ multiplex PCR, the TCRdb table keeps only in-frame clones and is missing some. The repertoire includes roughly 720,000 clones, around 91% of them detected once, and 34% sits in the top ten. The chain has TRBV2 and TRBJ2-1, with 7 bases lining up with TRBD1. The TCR comes from a man aged 18 to 30 in good health. Some clones in this sample may be carry-over from other donors' samples. The material sequenced was memory CD8+ T cells from PBMCs. This sample's subset: CD45RO+ cells pooled with CCR7-negative TemRA cells. CDR3 nucleotides: TGTGCCAGCAGGACCGGGACAGTTAACAATGAGCAGTTCTTC. Amino acids: CASRTGTVNNEQFF.